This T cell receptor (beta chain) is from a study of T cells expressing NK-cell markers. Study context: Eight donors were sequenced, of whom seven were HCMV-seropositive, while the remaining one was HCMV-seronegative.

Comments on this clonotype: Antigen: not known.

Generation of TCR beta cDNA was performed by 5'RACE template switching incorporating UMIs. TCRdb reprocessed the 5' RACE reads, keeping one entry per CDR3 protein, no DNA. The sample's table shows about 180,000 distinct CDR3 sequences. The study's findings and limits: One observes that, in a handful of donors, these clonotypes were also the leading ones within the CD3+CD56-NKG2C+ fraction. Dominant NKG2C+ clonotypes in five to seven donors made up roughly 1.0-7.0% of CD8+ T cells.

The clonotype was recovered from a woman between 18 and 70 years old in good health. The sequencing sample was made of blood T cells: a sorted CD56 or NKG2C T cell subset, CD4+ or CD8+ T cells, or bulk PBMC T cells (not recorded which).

The CDR3 loop reads CSARSPAPDTQYF. The rearrangement joins TRBV20-1 to TRBJ2-3; TCRdb indicates TRBD1, and absent DNA this call remains unverified. CDR1 is DFQATT, CDR2 SNEGSKA, per germline (reference sequence). The CDR3 totals 13 residues.